The clone carrying this T cell receptor (beta chain) was recorded only once. Compared with germline, one end of the junction differs, possibly owing to a read error. The entry originates in a study of cytomegalovirus exposure and HLA in healthy donors. 13 Jbeta primers and 60 Vbeta primers were used for the PCR. Data came from immunoSEQ multiplex PCR; TCRdb stores just in-frame clones and leaves some out. The sample consists of tens of thousands of clones, just over 75% of them appearing once. Germline CDR1 SSHAT, CDR2 FNYEAQ (reference sequence). This CDR3 comprises 14 residues. The sequence derives from a man over 45 in good health and CMV-seronegative. The sequencing input was PBMCs. V is TRBV7-7 and J is TRBJ2-1, with 7 nucleotides matching TRBD2. This CDR3 reads CASSVKQGGDEQFF. CDR3 nucleotides: TGTGCTAGCAGCGTCAAGCAGGGAGGGGATGAGCAGTTCTTC.